Listed below are T cell receptor beta chains from one sample, sequenced in a study of T cells in Graves' hyperthyroidism and ophthalmopathy. TCRdb reprocessed the multiplex PCR reads with MiXCR, giving one entry per CDR3 protein. The sample records about 300,000 distinct CDR3 sequences, around 19% being singletons. Sequencing was carried out using blood. These receptors were collected from a man in his fifties with Graves' ophthalmopathy. The CDR3 runs from the conserved cysteine through the conserved F or W. D genes are given only for firm matches. Some rows mark clone size as missing; the rest say once, few, many or name a class of expanded clone.

cdr3_nt: TGTGCCAGCAGCGGTAGCGGGAGCATCTACAATGAGCAGTTCTTC
cdr3_aa: CASSGSGSIYNEQFF
d_call: TRBD2
v_call: TRBV7-2
clone_size: .
j_call: TRBJ2-1

cdr3_nt: TGTGCCAGCAGCTTAGATCAAGGCGGGGGCAATGAGCAGTTCTTC
cdr3_aa: CASSLDQGGGNEQFF
d_call: TRBD2
v_call: TRBV11-3
clone_size: many
j_call: TRBJ2-1

cdr3_nt: TGTGCCAGCAGCCTGACAGGGGCGCTGGGGGGCTCCTACAATGAGCAGTTCTTC
cdr3_aa: CASSLTGALGGSYNEQFF
d_call: TRBD1
v_call: TRBV7-3
clone_size: many
j_call: TRBJ2-1

cdr3_nt: TGTGCCAGCAGCTACATATCAGGGAACGAGCAGTACTTC
cdr3_aa: CASSYISGNEQYF
d_call: .
v_call: TRBV7-3
clone_size: few
j_call: TRBJ2-7

cdr3_nt: TGTGCCATCAGTGACTCACAGACCCAGTACTTC
cdr3_aa: CAISDSQTQYF
d_call: .
v_call: TRBV10-3
clone_size: many
j_call: TRBJ2-5

cdr3_nt: TGTGCCTCAGCGGAAGTTCCCTACAATGAGCAGTTCTTC
cdr3_aa: CASAEVPYNEQFF
d_call: .
v_call: TRBV6-2/TRBV6-3
clone_size: few
j_call: TRBJ2-1

cdr3_nt: TGTGCCAGCAGCTTGGTCGGACAGGGGAGCTACGAGCAGTACTTC
cdr3_aa: CASSLVGQGSYEQYF
d_call: TRBD1
v_call: TRBV5-5
clone_size: many
j_call: TRBJ2-7

cdr3_nt: TGTGCCAGCAGCTTAGATAGGGGAAGTTACGGAGGAGAGACCCAGTACTTC
cdr3_aa: CASSLDRGSYGGETQYF
d_call: .
v_call: TRBV11-2
clone_size: many
j_call: TRBJ2-5

cdr3_nt: TGTGCCAGCACTTTCACAGGGGGTAATTCACCCCTCCACTTT
cdr3_aa: CASTFTGGNSPLHF
d_call: TRBD1
v_call: TRBV28
clone_size: .
j_call: TRBJ1-6

cdr3_nt: TGTGCTAGTAGTATATCCCCGGGACGGACTTCCTACGAGCAGTACTTC
cdr3_aa: CASSISPGRTSYEQYF
d_call: .
v_call: TRBV19
clone_size: .
j_call: TRBJ2-7

cdr3_nt: TGTGCCAGCAGCTTAAGGAGCGCCTCTGGGGATACGCAGTATTTT
cdr3_aa: CASSLRSASGDTQYF
d_call: .
v_call: TRBV7-3
clone_size: many
j_call: TRBJ2-3

cdr3_nt: TGCAGTGCTCCGGACTATGGGAATGAGCAGTTCTTC
cdr3_aa: CSAPDYGNEQFF
d_call: .
v_call: TRBV20-1
clone_size: .
j_call: TRBJ2-1

cdr3_nt: TGTGCCAGCAGTTACTCCGGGGGGACACCGTTAGGAGAGACCCAGTACTTC
cdr3_aa: CASSYSGGTPLGETQYF
d_call: .
v_call: TRBV6-5
clone_size: few
j_call: TRBJ2-5

cdr3_nt: TGCGCCAGCAGCCCGCCGACAGTCTCAACTGGAAACACCATATATTTT
cdr3_aa: CASSPPTVSTGNTIYF
d_call: .
v_call: TRBV10-2
clone_size: few
j_call: TRBJ1-3

cdr3_nt: TGTGCCAGCAGCGTAGGGGGGGGATTTAATTCACCCCTCCACTTT
cdr3_aa: CASSVGGGFNSPLHF
d_call: .
v_call: TRBV9
clone_size: .
j_call: TRBJ1-6

cdr3_nt: TGCGCCAGCAGCTTGGATGGACAGGCCTCTAACTATGGCTACACCTTC
cdr3_aa: CASSLDGQASNYGYTF
d_call: TRBD1
v_call: TRBV5-1
clone_size: few
j_call: TRBJ1-2

cdr3_nt: TGTGCCAGCTCACCAAGGTCAGATCAAGAGACCCAGTACTTC
cdr3_aa: CASSPRSDQETQYF
d_call: .
v_call: TRBV18
clone_size: many
j_call: TRBJ2-5

cdr3_nt: TGTGCCAGCAGTAAACGAAGATGGGGACAGGGTGAGGGGGACATTCAGTACTTC
cdr3_aa: CASSKRRWGQGEGDIQYF
d_call: TRBD1
v_call: TRBV6-1
clone_size: .
j_call: TRBJ2-4

cdr3_nt: TGCGCCAGCAGCTCGACTAGCGAGGATACGCAGTATTTT
cdr3_aa: CASSSTSEDTQYF
d_call: TRBD2
v_call: TRBV5-1
clone_size: many
j_call: TRBJ2-3

cdr3_nt: TGTGCCAGCAGTTTATCTTCGCACAGCTCCTATAATTCACCCCTCCACTTT
cdr3_aa: CASSLSSHSSYNSPLHF
d_call: .
v_call: TRBV27
clone_size: .
j_call: TRBJ1-6

cdr3_nt: TGTGCCAGTTCGCGTAGCGGGAATGAGCAGTTCTTC
cdr3_aa: CASSRSGNEQFF
d_call: TRBD2
v_call: TRBV2
clone_size: many
j_call: TRBJ2-1

cdr3_nt: TGTGCCAGCAGCTTAGCGTTGGCCACAGATACGCAGTATTTT
cdr3_aa: CASSLALATDTQYF
d_call: .
v_call: TRBV11-2
clone_size: many
j_call: TRBJ2-3

cdr3_nt: TGCGCCAGCAGCTTCGAATTGAACACCGGGGAGCTGTTTTTT
cdr3_aa: CASSFELNTGELFF
d_call: .
v_call: TRBV5-1
clone_size: .
j_call: TRBJ2-2

cdr3_nt: TGTGCCAGCAGCCAAGGGGCCGGGATCTATGGCTACACCTTC
cdr3_aa: CASSQGAGIYGYTF
d_call: .
v_call: TRBV3-1
clone_size: many
j_call: TRBJ1-2

cdr3_nt: TGTGCCAGTAGTCGCAGGGACAGGGGACTTCCTTCCCAAGAGACCCAGTACTTC
cdr3_aa: CASSRRDRGLPSQETQYF
d_call: TRBD1
v_call: TRBV19
clone_size: .
j_call: TRBJ2-5

cdr3_nt: TGTGCCAGCAGCCGAGATTATACGCAGTATTTT
cdr3_aa: CASSRDYTQYF
d_call: .
v_call: TRBV11-1
clone_size: few
j_call: TRBJ2-3

cdr3_nt: TGTGCCAGCAGGGGGGGGTCCGCCAATGAGCAGTTCTTC
cdr3_aa: CASRGGSANEQFF
d_call: TRBD2
v_call: TRBV28
clone_size: .
j_call: TRBJ2-1

cdr3_nt: TGTGCTAGCAGTCCCGGACCGGCGAAAGAGCAGTACTTC
cdr3_aa: CASSPGPAKEQYF
d_call: .
v_call: TRBV7-7
clone_size: .
j_call: TRBJ2-7

cdr3_nt: TGCAGTGCTAGAGATGTAACAGGGCGAAATTCACCCCTCCACTTT
cdr3_aa: CSARDVTGRNSPLHF
d_call: .
v_call: TRBV20-1
clone_size: .
j_call: TRBJ1-6

cdr3_nt: TGCAGTGCGGGGGGGACTAGCGGGAGGCCAGATGAGCAGTTCTTC
cdr3_aa: CSAGGTSGRPDEQFF
d_call: TRBD2
v_call: TRBV20-1
clone_size: many
j_call: TRBJ2-1

cdr3_nt: TGTGCCAGCAGCCCCCAGGGAGGGGTGGACGAGCAGTACTTC
cdr3_aa: CASSPQGGVDEQYF
d_call: TRBD2
v_call: TRBV11-2
clone_size: .
j_call: TRBJ2-7

cdr3_nt: TGCAGTGCTTCACCCAAGCGGTTTACGGGGCGCACAGATACGCAGTATTTT
cdr3_aa: CSASPKRFTGRTDTQYF
d_call: .
v_call: TRBV20-1
clone_size: .
j_call: TRBJ2-3

cdr3_nt: TGTGCCAGCAGCTTAAATCCCCTGACTAGCGTTCCCGGGGAGCTGTTTTTT
cdr3_aa: CASSLNPLTSVPGELFF
d_call: TRBD2
v_call: TRBV11-2
clone_size: many
j_call: TRBJ2-2

cdr3_nt: TGTGCCAGCAGTACCGGGACAAGGACCTACGAGCAGTACTTC
cdr3_aa: CASSTGTRTYEQYF
d_call: .
v_call: TRBV6-2/TRBV6-3
clone_size: few
j_call: TRBJ2-7

cdr3_nt: TGTGCCAGCAGTGAGGTTGTAGGAGGGGGTAACTATGGCTACACCTTC
cdr3_aa: CASSEVVGGGNYGYTF
d_call: .
v_call: TRBV2
clone_size: few
j_call: TRBJ1-2

cdr3_nt: TGTGCCAGCAGTGAAACACAGGGGAGGCTCTACGAGCAGTACTTC
cdr3_aa: CASSETQGRLYEQYF
d_call: .
v_call: TRBV6-1
clone_size: .
j_call: TRBJ2-7

cdr3_nt: TGTGCCAGCGGTCGGGAGGCAGAGACCCAGTACTTC
cdr3_aa: CASGREAETQYF
d_call: TRBD2
v_call: TRBV7-9
clone_size: many
j_call: TRBJ2-5

cdr3_nt: TGTGCCAGCAGCTTCGGGACTAGCGGGACGGGGGAGACCCAGTACTTC
cdr3_aa: CASSFGTSGTGETQYF
d_call: TRBD2
v_call: TRBV7-8
clone_size: .
j_call: TRBJ2-5

cdr3_nt: TGCGCCAGCAGCTTGGTGCCTAACTCCTACAATGAGCAGTTCTTC
cdr3_aa: CASSLVPNSYNEQFF
d_call: .
v_call: TRBV5-1
clone_size: few
j_call: TRBJ2-1

cdr3_nt: TGCGCCAGCAGCTTGGGGAGTAGTTTCGAGACCCAGTACTTC
cdr3_aa: CASSLGSSFETQYF
d_call: .
v_call: TRBV5-1
clone_size: few
j_call: TRBJ2-5

cdr3_nt: TGTGCCAGCAGCCCCCGCGGGAGGGGAGAGCAGTACTTC
cdr3_aa: CASSPRGRGEQYF
d_call: TRBD2
v_call: TRBV3-1
clone_size: few
j_call: TRBJ2-7

cdr3_nt: TGTGCCAGCAGACGACAGGGGGCCAAAAACATTCAGTACTTC
cdr3_aa: CASRRQGAKNIQYF
d_call: TRBD1
v_call: TRBV7-8
clone_size: .
j_call: TRBJ2-4

cdr3_nt: TGTGCCAGCAGCTTAGCCCTCCTTGGGGGAATGGGTGACAATGAGCAGTTCTTC
cdr3_aa: CASSLALLGGMGDNEQFF
d_call: .
v_call: TRBV7-6
clone_size: few
j_call: TRBJ2-1